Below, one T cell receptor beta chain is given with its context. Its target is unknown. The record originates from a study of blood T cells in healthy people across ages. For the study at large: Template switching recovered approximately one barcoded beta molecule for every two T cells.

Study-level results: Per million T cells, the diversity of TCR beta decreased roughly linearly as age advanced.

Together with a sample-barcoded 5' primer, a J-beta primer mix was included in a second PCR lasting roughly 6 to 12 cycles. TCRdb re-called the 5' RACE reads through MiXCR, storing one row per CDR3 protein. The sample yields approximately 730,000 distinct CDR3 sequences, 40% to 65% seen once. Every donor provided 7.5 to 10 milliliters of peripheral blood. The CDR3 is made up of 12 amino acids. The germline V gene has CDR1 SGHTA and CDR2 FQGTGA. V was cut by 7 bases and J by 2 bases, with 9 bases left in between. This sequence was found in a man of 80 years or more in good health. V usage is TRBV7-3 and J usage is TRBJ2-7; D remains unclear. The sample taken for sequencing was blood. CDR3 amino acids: CASILVAYEQYF. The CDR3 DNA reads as TGTGCCAGCATCCTAGTCGCCTACGAGCAGTACTTC.